A single sample gave rise to the 25 T cell receptor beta chains below, sequenced in a study of T cells in Graves' hyperthyroidism and ophthalmopathy. Researchers amplified the TCR beta CDR3 regions from RNA transcripts. The HTBI primer set served for first-round RT-PCR of the TCR CDR3. One entry per CDR3 protein, called by TCRdb with MiXCR from the multiplex PCR reads. The sample consists of around 720,000 distinct CDR3 sequences, 35% of them appearing once. Sequenced input: blood. The receptors originated from a woman aged 40-49 years with Graves' hyperthyroidism.

This clonotype was counted many times. The chain links TRBV12-5 to TRBJ1-5, with D possibly matching TRBD1 (6 bases). V gave up 1 base and J gave up 6 bases, with 7 bases separating them. The germline V gene encodes CDR1 LGHNT and CDR2 FRNRAP. The CDR3 is 13 residues long. The CDR3 sequence is CASGLDRVQPQHF. In DNA form, the CDR3 reads TGTGCTAGTGGTTTGGACAGGGTTCAGCCCCAGCATTTT.

The rearrangement uses TRBV4-3 and TRBJ1-6; D unclear. There are 14 residues in the CDR3. Trimming stripped 0 bases from V and 14 bases from J, with 14 bases between. Germline CDR1 LGHNA, CDR2 YSLEER. The CDR3 loop reads CASSQDHRISTLHF. As DNA, the CDR3 is TGCGCCAGCAGCCAAGATCATCGGATTTCGACCCTCCACTTT.

This clonotype occurred many times. V usage is TRBV10-3 and J usage is TRBJ2-2, with D possibly being TRBD1 or TRBD2 (5 bases each). The V end lost 3 bases, the J end lost 1 base, and 15 bases lay between the germline ends. CDR1 and CDR2 (germline): ENHRY, SYGVKD. The CDR3 contains 17 residues. The CDR3 bases are TGTGCCATCAGTGAACGAGGGGTCTCCCAGAACACCGGGGAGCTGTTTTTT. Protein: CAISERGVSQNTGELFF.

This clonotype showed up many times. The chain links TRBV19 to TRBJ1-6; 8 bases line up with TRBD1. The CDR3 has 17 amino acids. Germline CDR1 is LNHDA and CDR2 is SQIVND (reference sequence). V trimming: 3 bases; J trimming: 6 bases; junction bases outside the gene matches: 10. CDR3 DNA: TGTGCCAGTAGTATCTGGCGGACAGGGCCCGGTAATTCACCCCTCCACTTT. Amino acid sequence: CASSIWRTGPGNSPLHF.

This clonotype was counted ten times or more. The chain combines TRBV7-2 with TRBJ1-5; D is perhaps TRBD1 (5 bases). This CDR3 is 14 amino acids long. V was shortened by 5 bases and J by 6 bases, with 14 bases between the two germline ends. Per germline, CDR1 SGHTA and CDR2 FQGNSA. CDR3 DNA: TGTGCCAGCAGCCCGTATGGGGGTAGTCAGCCCCAGCATTTT. Protein sequence: CASSPYGGSQPQHF.

V gene TRBV7-8 combines with J gene TRBJ2-6; TRBD2 matches 13 bases. The CDR3 loop spans 13 amino acids. V lost 3 bases and J lost 13; bases outside the gene matches: 0. CDR1 is SGHVS and CDR2 is FQNEAQ in the germline V gene. The CDR3 coding sequence is TGTGCCAGCAGCTTGGGACTAGCGGGAGTCCTGACTTTC. This gives the protein CASSLGLAGVLTF.

This clonotype was seen a few times. V is TRBV13 and J is TRBJ1-5, with a tentative D call TRBD1 (5 bases). CDR1 is PRHDT and CDR2 is FYEKMQ in the germline V gene (reference sequence). The ends were cut back, 3 bases at V and 3 bases at J, with 9 bases in the middle. The CDR3 covers 14 residues. The CDR3 DNA reads TGTGCCAGCAGCTTTTCGACAGACAATCAGCCCCAGCATTTT. The encoded protein is CASSFSTDNQPQHF.

The chain recombines TRBV5-1 with TRBJ2-7; 7 nucleotides line up with TRBD1. Germline V gene lookup returns CDR1 SGHRS and CDR2 YFSETQ. The CDR3 sequence is 16 residues long. The trim removed 4 bases at V and 2 bases at J, leaving 12 bases unmatched. DNA for the CDR3: TGCGCCAGCAGCCTGACAGGGAACACCGGTCCCTACGAGCAGTACTTC. Protein sequence: CASSLTGNTGPYEQYF.

This clonotype was seen more than once but under ten times. The gene calls are TRBV4-1 and TRBJ1-1; D is undetermined. Germline CDR1 is MGHRA and CDR2 is YSYEKL. V was trimmed by 1 base and J by 1 base, leaving 7 bases between them. This CDR3 spans 14 amino acids. CDR3 nucleotides: TGCGCCAGCAGCCAAGTACCGAAGAACACTGAAGCTTTCTTT. This encodes CASSQVPKNTEAFF.

The chain joins TRBV5-8 to TRBJ1-1; TRBD1 is a possible D gene (6 bases). The CDR3 is made up of 15 amino acids. Trimming left V 1 base short and J 1 base short, with 11 bases between. CDR1 is SGHTS and CDR2 is YDEGEE in the germline V gene. The CDR3 protein is CASSLRGDPNTEAFF. The CDR3 region has the DNA TGTGCCAGCAGCTTGAGGGGGGATCCGAACACTGAAGCTTTCTTT. The full variable domain, in which reference TRBV5-8 and TRBJ1-1 provide the parts outside the CDR3, is EAGVTQSPTHLIKTRGQQATLRCSPISGHTSVYWYQQALGLGLQFLLWYDEGEERNRGNFPPRFSGRQFPNYSSELNVNALELEDSALYLCASSLRGDPNTEAFFGQGTRLTVV.

V usage is TRBV4-3 and J usage is TRBJ1-1, with a possible D match to TRBD1 (6 bases). CDR1 and CDR2 (germline): LGHNA, YSLEER. The CDR3 spans 15 residues. Trimming took off 1 base at V and 2 bases at J, with 11 bases between the two ends. The CDR3 DNA is TGCGCCAGCAGCCAAGGTACCGGGACAAACACTGAAGCTTTCTTT. It yields the protein CASSQGTGTNTEAFF.

This clonotype was picked up many times. This chain uses TRBV6-1 with TRBJ2-7; 9 nucleotides line up with TRBD1. CDR1 and CDR2 (germline): MNHNS, SASEGT. The CDR3 is made up of 15 amino acids. The V segment lost 2 bases and the J segment 7 bases; nucleotides outside the gene matches: 9. Written as DNA, the CDR3 is TGTGCCAGCAGTGAACGTGTGACAGGGGGAAGTGAGCAGTACTTC. It specifies CASSERVTGGSEQYF.

A single count supports this clonotype. A read error may be the cause here, since a much bigger clone is one base away. The rearrangement joins TRBV29-1 to TRBJ1-1; 7 bases align to TRBD1. There are 12 residues in the CDR3. The germline CDR1 and CDR2 sequences are SQVTM and ANQGSEA. The CDR3 DNA sequence: TGCAGCGTTGAGGTTGAGGGGGCCCGAGCTTCCTTT. It translates to CSVEVEGARASF.

The table lists this clonotype with a few counts. V gene TRBV4-3 combines with J gene TRBJ1-2; D remains ambiguous. The ends were cut back, 0 bases at V and 4 bases at J, with 12 bases in the middle. In germline, CDR1 is LGHNA, CDR2 YSLEER. The CDR3 is 15 residues long. The CDR3 region is CASSQEWEGSYGYTF. In nucleotides, the CDR3 is TGCGCCAGCAGCCAAGAGTGGGAGGGCAGCTATGGCTACACCTTC.

The CDR3 DNA sequence: TGTGCCAGCAGCTTAGATTACGGGGCCCTCTACGAGCAGTACTTC. This encodes CASSLDYGALYEQYF. The V gene is TRBV11-2, the J gene TRBJ2-7; D possibly uses TRBD1 or TRBD2 (5 bases each). CDR1 is SGHAT and CDR2 is FQNNGV in the germline V gene. The CDR3 totals 15 residues. Trimming cost V 0 bases and J 3 bases, with 12 bases left between them. The full variable domain, rest sourced from reference TRBV11-2 and TRBJ2-7, is EAGVAQSPRYKIIEKRQSVAFWCNPISGHATLYWYQQILGQGPKLLIQFQNNGVVDDSQLPKDRFSAERLKGVDSTLKIQPAKLEDSAVYLCASSLDYGALYEQYFGPGTRLTVT.

This clonotype was picked up a small number of times. A much bigger clone sits one base away, suggesting this may be a read error. CDR3 DNA sequence: TGCAGCGTCGGTTCCTGGGGCGGGACCGACTACGAGCAGTACTTC. Translating it yields CSVGSWGGTDYEQYF. This chain connects TRBV29-1 to TRBJ2-7; tentative D call: TRBD2 (6 bases). The CDR3 consists of 15 residues. Germline lookup yields CDR1 SQVTM and CDR2 ANQGSEA. Deletions cut 6 bases from V and 3 bases from J, with 21 bases between.

The chain carries TRBV20-1 and TRBJ2-3; D might be TRBD1 or TRBD2, each matching 6 bases. V lost 6 bases, J lost 4 bases, and 20 bases lay in between. Germline-derived CDR1 and CDR2 are DFQATT and SNEGSKA (reference sequence). This CDR3 region has 15 residues. The CDR3 region is CSAVTGRRPPDTQYF. The CDR3 DNA sequence: TGCAGTGCCGTAACAGGGAGGAGGCCGCCAGATACGCAGTATTTT.

The chain uses TRBV2 and TRBJ2-1; 7 bases match TRBD2. The CDR3 consists of 13 residues. Germline loops: CDR1 SNHLY, CDR2 FYNNEI. With V trimmed by 6 bases and J by 8 bases, 7 bases remained unmatched. CDR3 sequence: CASSGLVLHEQFF. Here the CDR3 DNA reads TGTGCCAGCAGCGGACTAGTCCTGCATGAGCAGTTCTTC.

This clonotype was recorded many times. The chain links TRBV19 to TRBJ1-1; D gene unclear. V lost 5 bases and J 11 bases, leaving 15 bases between the germline ends. The CDR3 consists of 12 residues. The germline V gene has CDR1 LNHDA and CDR2 SQIVND (reference sequence). The CDR3 reads CASSVPGIGAFF. DNA for the CDR3: TGTGCCAGTAGTGTTCCGGGAATCGGGGCTTTCTTT.

This clonotype appeared many times. V usage is TRBV11-2 and J usage is TRBJ2-2; D is perhaps TRBD1 (6 bases). The CDR3 extends over 16 amino acids. The germline gives CDR1 SGHAT, CDR2 FQNNGV. Deletions cut 5 bases from V and 2 bases from J, with 15 bases between. The CDR3 spells CASSKDRLGNTGELFF. Here the CDR3 DNA reads TGTGCCAGCAGCAAGGACAGATTGGGTAACACCGGGGAGCTGTTTTTT.

This clonotype was found many times. The J gene is TRBJ1-1, the V gene TRBV7-9; the D gene is possibly TRBD1 (5 bases). The V gene lost 8 bases and the J gene lost 0 bases, with 16 bases spanning the gap. This CDR3 is built from 15 residues. CDR1 and CDR2 from the germline V gene are SEHNR and FQNEAQ (reference sequence). The CDR3 protein is CASHRAGNMNTEAFF. CDR3 in DNA: TGTGCCAGCCATAGGGCAGGGAACATGAACACTGAAGCTTTCTTT. Supplemented by reference TRBV7-9 and TRBJ1-1, the full variable domain reads DTGVSQNPRHKITKRGQNVTFRCDPISEHNRLYWYRQTLGQGPEFLTYFQNEAQLEKSRLLSDRFSAERPKGSFSTLEIQRTEQGDSAMYLCASHRAGNMNTEAFFGQGTRLTVV.

This chain links TRBV24-1 with TRBJ2-7, with D tentatively TRBD1 (6 bases). CDR3 length: 14 residues. The V and J ends lost 11 bases and 3 bases respectively, with 19 bases between them. CDR1 KGHDR and CDR2 SFDVKD come from the germline V gene. The CDR3 region is CASRTGQSNYEQYF. Written as DNA, the CDR3 is TGTGCCAGCCGGACCGGACAGTCGAACTACGAGCAGTACTTC.

This clonotype was observed a handful of times. The chain's CDR3 is CASRDRGLFF. CDR3 DNA: TGTGCCAGCAGGGACAGGGGTCTTTTCTTT. The V and J genes are TRBV28 and TRBJ1-1, with 9 bases fitting TRBD1. The CDR3 totals 10 residues. Looked up from germline, CDR1 is MDHEN and CDR2 is SYDVKM. The V and J ends lost 6 bases and 13 bases, in that order; junction bases with no gene match: 3.

The chain recombines TRBV19 with TRBJ1-3; TRBD1 is a possible D gene (6 bases). CDR3 length: 13 residues. CDR1 and CDR2 from the germline V gene are LNHDA and SQIVND (reference sequence). Trimming pared 11 bases from V and 8 bases from J, leaving 19 bases between. CDR3 DNA: TGTGCCGGTATCCCCGGACAGTTACACACCATATATTTT. Protein sequence: CAGIPGQLHTIYF.

This clonotype was recorded at least ten times. The chain employs TRBV20-1 and TRBJ1-5; D possibly corresponds to TRBD1 (6 bases). V lost 6 bases and J 0 bases, leaving 18 bases between the germline ends. The CDR3 has 16 amino acids. Germline CDR1 DFQATT, CDR2 SNEGSKA (reference sequence). The CDR3 protein is CSATVQGKYSNQPQHF. The CDR3, as DNA: TGCAGTGCAACGGTGCAGGGGAAGTATAGCAATCAGCCCCAGCATTTT.